This TCR beta chain was captured in a study of Graves' ophthalmopathy and Graves' hyperthyroidism. Ten or more counts support this clonotype. Its target is unknown. As the template, RNA transcripts were used to amplify TCR beta CDR3 regions. First-round RT-PCR used HTBI primers; second-round multiplex PCR followed. TCRdb independently ran MiXCR on the multiplex PCR reads; one entry per CDR3 protein. The sample gives over 450,000 distinct CDR3 sequences, around an eighth of which show up once; over 8% is in the top ten. Thyroid ultrasound, orbital computed tomography, TRAb, serum thyroxine and clinical symptoms formed the basis of diagnosis. General observations from the study: This model predicted ophthalmopathy progression (sensitivity roughly 70%, specificity 72% to 80%). A majority of expanded thyroid clonotypes exceeding 0.001 frequency were likewise present in blood.

This receptor was obtained from a woman in her twenties or thirties with Graves' ophthalmopathy. The source material was blood.

CDR3 loop: CASSSLGQGFSGNTIYF. The CDR3 coding sequence is TGTGCCAGCAGTTCTCTGGGACAGGGTTTCTCTGGAAACACCATATATTTT. This sequence joins TRBV28 and TRBJ1-3; TRBD1 aligns across 9 bases. There are 17 residues in the CDR3. Germline CDR1 MDHEN, CDR2 SYDVKM. V lost 4 bases and J lost 0; bases outside the gene matches: 7.